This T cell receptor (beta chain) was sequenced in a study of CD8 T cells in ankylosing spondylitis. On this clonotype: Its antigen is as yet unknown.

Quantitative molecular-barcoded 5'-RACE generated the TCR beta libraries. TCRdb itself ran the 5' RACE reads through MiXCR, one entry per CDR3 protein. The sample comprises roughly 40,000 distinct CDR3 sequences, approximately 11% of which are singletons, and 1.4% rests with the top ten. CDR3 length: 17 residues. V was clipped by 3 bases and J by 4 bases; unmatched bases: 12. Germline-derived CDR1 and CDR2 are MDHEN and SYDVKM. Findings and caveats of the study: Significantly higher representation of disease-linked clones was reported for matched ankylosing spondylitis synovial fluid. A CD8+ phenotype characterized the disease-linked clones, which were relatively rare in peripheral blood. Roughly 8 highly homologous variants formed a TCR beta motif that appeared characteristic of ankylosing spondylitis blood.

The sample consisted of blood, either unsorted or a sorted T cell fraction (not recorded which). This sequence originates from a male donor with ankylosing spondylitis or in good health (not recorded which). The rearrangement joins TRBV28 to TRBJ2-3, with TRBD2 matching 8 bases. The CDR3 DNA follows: TGTGCCAGCAGTTTCGCCGGAGGCGGGGGGCCCGCAGATACGCAGTATTTT. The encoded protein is CASSFAGGGGPADTQYF.